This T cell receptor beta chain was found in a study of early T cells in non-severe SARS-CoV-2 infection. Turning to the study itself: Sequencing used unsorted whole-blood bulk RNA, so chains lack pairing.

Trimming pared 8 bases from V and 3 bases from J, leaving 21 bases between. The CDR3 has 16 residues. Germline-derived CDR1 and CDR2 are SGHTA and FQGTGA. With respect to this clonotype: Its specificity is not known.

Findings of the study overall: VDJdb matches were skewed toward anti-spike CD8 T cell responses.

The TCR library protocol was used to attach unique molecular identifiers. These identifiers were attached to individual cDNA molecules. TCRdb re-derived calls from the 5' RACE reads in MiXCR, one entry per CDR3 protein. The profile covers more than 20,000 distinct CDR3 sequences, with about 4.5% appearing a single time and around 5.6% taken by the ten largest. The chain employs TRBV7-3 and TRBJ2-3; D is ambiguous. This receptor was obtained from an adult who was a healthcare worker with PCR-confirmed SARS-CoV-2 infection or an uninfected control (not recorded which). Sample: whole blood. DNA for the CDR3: TGTGCCAGCGGGCCGGGTGGTGGTGGTTGGACAGATACGCAGTATTTT. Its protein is CASGPGGGGWTDTQYF.